A selection of T cell receptor beta chains follows, all from one sample in a study of OX40 agonist ivuxolimab in advanced cancers. Profiled with immunoSEQ multiplex PCR; TCRdb holds only in-frame clones, not every one. The sample contains tens of thousands of clones, roughly 90% of which appear only once. The sample consisted of CD4+ or CD8+ T cells sorted from blood, taken in a trial of the OX40 agonist ivuxolimab. Receptor source: an adult with an advanced solid tumor such as melanoma, head and neck, liver or kidney cancer. CDR3s include the opening cysteine and the closing phenylalanine or tryptophan. The order of the fields is D gene, V gene, clone size, J gene, CDR3 protein, CDR3 DNA. D genes are given only for firm matches. Not every row has a clone size; where given, it reads once, few, many or a size class.

>TRBD1|TRBV19|NA|TRBJ2-7
CASSAGTGPSYEQYF
TGTGCCAGTAGTGCCGGGACAGGGCCTAGCTACGAGCAGTACTTC
>NA|TRBV6-1|NA|TRBJ2-7
CASKSRVSYEQYF
TGTGCCAGCAAAAGCAGGGTTTCCTACGAGCAGTACTTC
>TRBD2|TRBV29-1|NA|TRBJ2-5
CSVDVGGGETQYF
TGCAGCGTTGATGTGGGCGGGGGAGAGACCCAGTACTTC
>NA|TRBV25-1|few|TRBJ2-7
CASSGPRIYEQYF
TGTGCCAGCAGTGGGCCTAGAATCTACGAGCAGTACTTC
>NA|TRBV11-2|NA|TRBJ2-7
CASSLGQSYEQYF
TGTGCCAGCAGCTTAGGACAGTCCTACGAGCAGTACTTC
>TRBD1|TRBV9|NA|TRBJ1-5
CASSEGGQGWQPQHF
TGTGCCAGCAGCGAGGGCGGACAGGGATGGCAGCCCCAGCATTTT
>NA|TRBV5-6|NA|TRBJ2-7
CASSLGVGAYEQYF
TGTGCCAGCAGCTTGGGAGTGGGTGCCTACGAGCAGTACTTC
>NA|TRBV4-1|once|TRBJ2-1
CASSQPRQRSYNEQFF
TGCGCCAGCAGCCAACCCAGGCAGCGCTCCTACAATGAGCAGTTCTTC
>TRBD2|TRBV4-3|NA|TRBJ2-4
CASSQDGGRENIQYF
TGCGCCAGCAGCCAAGATGGGGGGAGGGAAAACATTCAGTACTTC
>NA|TRBV5-6|NA|TRBJ2-5
CASRPYRDTQETQYF
TGTGCCAGCAGACCATACCGGGACACACAAGAGACCCAGTACTTC
>TRBD1|TRBV4-1|few|TRBJ1-1
CASSPLSGQGTEAFF
TGCGCCAGCAGCCCCTTGTCCGGACAGGGCACTGAAGCTTTCTTT
>TRBD2|TRBV7-6|NA|TRBJ2-5
CASSLNIGGIGETQYF
TGTGCCAGCAGCTTAAATATCGGGGGGATCGGAGAGACCCAGTACTTC
>TRBD1|TRBV7-9|once|TRBJ2-5
CASSSTGSRETQYF
TGTGCCAGCAGCTCGACAGGGTCGCGGGAGACCCAGTACTTC
>TRBD1|TRBV7-2|NA|TRBJ1-2
CASSLVTRTGNYGYTF
TGTGCCAGCAGCTTAGTAACGCGGACAGGAAACTATGGCTACACCTTC
>NA|TRBV10-2|NA|TRBJ2-7
CASSESFYEQYF
TGCGCCAGCAGTGAGTCTTTCTACGAGCAGTACTTC
>TRBD2|TRBV5-1|NA|TRBJ2-7
CASSPGGGSYEQYF
TGCGCCAGCAGCCCGGGGGGGGGCTCCTACGAGCAGTACTTC
>TRBD1|TRBV5-6|NA|TRBJ1-2
CASSLLLEGGLGGYTF
TGTGCCAGCAGCTTACTGCTGGAAGGGGGCTTGGGAGGCTACACCTTC
>NA|TRBV11-2|once|TRBJ2-7
CASSPSVWEKAYEQYF
TGTGCCAGCAGCCCCTCCGTTTGGGAGAAGGCCTACGAGCAGTACTTC
>NA|TRBV10-3|many|TRBJ2-2
CAIRGDADYSNTGELFF
TGTGCCATCAGGGGGGACGCCGACTACTCGAACACCGGGGAGCTGTTTTTT
>NA|TRBV7-9|NA|TRBJ2-7
CASSLGGTYEQYF
TGTGCCAGCAGCTTAGGAGGGACCTACGAGCAGTACTTC
>NA|TRBV5-1|NA|TRBJ2-1
CASSLGLGNDEQFF
TGCGCCAGCAGCTTAGGCTTAGGGAACGATGAGCAGTTCTTC
>TRBD1|TRBV28|once|TRBJ1-4
CASGDRMNF
TGTGCCTCTGGGGACAGGATGAATTTT
>NA|TRBV19|NA|TRBJ2-5
CASSAAKFFRESQETQYF
TGTGCCAGTAGCGCCGCTAAATTTTTCAGGGAATCCCAAGAGACCCAGTACTTC
>NA|TRBV7-3|NA|TRBJ2-1
CASSEKGLRVEQFF
TGTGCCAGCAGCGAAAAGGGTCTGCGGGTAGAGCAGTTCTTC
>NA|TRBV19|NA|TRBJ1-2
CASTDGWGADGYTF
TGTGCCAGTACCGACGGTTGGGGTGCAGATGGCTACACCTTC
>NA|TRBV28|NA|TRBJ1-2
CASSLTRDYGYTF
TGTGCCAGCAGTTTAACCCGGGACTATGGCTACACCTTC
>NA|TRBV2|once|TRBJ2-3
CASTYGDTQYF
TGTGCCAGCACGTACGGCGATACGCAGTATTTT
>TRBD1|TRBV4-3|NA|TRBJ2-7
CASAYSRTGTGYEQYF
TGCGCCAGCGCATACTCACGGACAGGGACGGGTTACGAGCAGTACTTC
>TRBD1|TRBV7-2|NA|TRBJ2-7
CASSRGQGYEQYF
TGTGCCAGCAGCCGGGGACAGGGCTACGAGCAGTACTTC
>TRBD1|TRBV4-3|NA|TRBJ2-3
CASTLDRGSSDTQYF
TGCGCCAGCACCTTGGACAGGGGAAGTTCAGATACGCAGTATTTT
>TRBD1|TRBV11-3|NA|TRBJ2-7
CASSGGQGYEQYF
TGTGCCAGCAGCGGGGGACAGGGCTACGAGCAGTACTTC
>NA|TRBV27|once|TRBJ2-3
CASSLGPTGSDTQYF
TGTGCCAGCAGTTTAGGCCCGACAGGATCGGATACGCAGTATTTT
>NA|TRBV27|NA|TRBJ1-5
CASSPISINQPQHF
TGTGCCAGCAGCCCTATTTCCATCAATCAGCCCCAGCATTTT
>TRBD1|TRBV19|NA|TRBJ1-4
CASSIRDQGAWTNEKLFF
TGTGCCAGTAGTATACGTGACCAGGGGGCCTGGACTAATGAAAAACTGTTTTTT
>NA|TRBV7-2|NA|TRBJ2-3
CASSLGRGGGADTQYF
TGTGCCAGCAGCTTAGGGCGGGGAGGGGGCGCAGATACGCAGTATTTT
>TRBD1|TRBV5-1|NA|TRBJ2-3
CASRTGTGGSPSTDTQYF
TGCGCCAGCAGGACCGGGACAGGGGGTAGTCCTAGCACAGATACGCAGTATTTT
>TRBD2|TRBV11-2|NA|TRBJ2-1
CASSLGRAGGSYNEQFF
TGTGCCAGCAGCTTAGGACGGGCGGGGGGGTCCTACAATGAGCAGTTCTTC
>NA|TRBV9|NA|TRBJ2-3
CASSVSGFVTDTQYF
TGTGCCAGCAGCGTATCCGGGTTCGTAACAGATACGCAGTATTTT
>NA|TRBV7-9|NA|TRBJ2-3
CASSLAGKGVDTQYF
TGTGCCAGCAGCTTAGCGGGGAAGGGAGTAGATACGCAGTATTTT
>TRBD1|TRBV18|once|TRBJ2-7
CASSPPGDSPYEQYF
TGTGCCAGCTCACCACCTGGGGACAGCCCCTACGAGCAGTACTTC
>NA|TRBV28|NA|TRBJ1-4
CASSSPLQTNNEKLFF
TGTGCCAGCAGCTCTCCACTCCAAACCAATAATGAAAAACTGTTTTTT
>NA|TRBV7-2|NA|TRBJ2-7
CASSSTLQDYEQYF
TGTGCCAGCAGTTCGACGCTTCAGGACTACGAGCAGTACTTC
>NA|TRBV9|NA|TRBJ1-6
CASSGTALGGNNSPLHF
TGTGCCAGCAGCGGAACGGCCTTAGGCGGTAATAATTCACCCCTCCACTTT
>TRBD2|TRBV7-6|NA|TRBJ2-3
CASSSLAGGRTDTQYF
TGTGCCAGCAGCTCATTAGCGGGGGGTCGCACAGATACGCAGTATTTT
>NA|TRBV5-5|NA|TRBJ2-3
CASSSAGAQEGTQYF
TGTGCCAGCAGCTCGGCGGGGGCGCAAGAAGGTACGCAGTATTTT
>NA|TRBV4-3|NA|TRBJ1-2
CASSQTGLGYTF
TGCGCCAGCAGCCAAACAGGGTTAGGCTACACCTTC
>NA|TRBV9|NA|TRBJ2-5
CASSSPLEIPETQYF
TGTGCCAGCAGCTCCCCCCTCGAGATCCCAGAGACCCAGTACTTC
>NA|TRBV29-1|NA|TRBJ1-2
CSVDDRKTYGYTF
TGCAGCGTTGATGACAGAAAAACCTATGGCTACACCTTC
>NA|TRBV9|once|TRBJ2-7
CATRPLRMGEQYF
TGTGCTACGCGTCCCCTACGGATGGGTGAGCAGTACTTC